This T cell receptor (beta chain) appears in the sequencing data of a study of blood T cell repertoires in COVID-19. Only in-frame clones appear in the TCRdb table, and some are missing; sequencing was by immunoSEQ multiplex PCR. The sample has approximately 140,000 clones, around 84% seen once; the top ten hold less than 2.5%. The CDR3 covers 15 residues. The V segment lost 6 bases and the J segment 4 bases; nucleotides outside the gene matches: 8. Germline values: CDR1 SGHRS, CDR2 YFSETQ. Sequenced material: peripheral blood. This TCR was sampled from a man in his 70s with acute or convalescent COVID-19. This chain connects TRBV5-1 to TRBJ2-1; 9 nucleotides match TRBD2. The CDR3, as DNA: TGCGCCAGCACCCGCGGGGGGGCTGAGTACAATGAGCAGTTCTTC. Translation: CASTRGGAEYNEQFF.